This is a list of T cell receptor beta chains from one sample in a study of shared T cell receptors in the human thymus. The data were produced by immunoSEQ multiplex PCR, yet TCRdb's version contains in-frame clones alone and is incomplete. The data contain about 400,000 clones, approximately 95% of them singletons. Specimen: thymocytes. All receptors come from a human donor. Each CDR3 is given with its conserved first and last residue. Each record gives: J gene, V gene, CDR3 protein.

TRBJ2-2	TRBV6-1	CASWTEELFF
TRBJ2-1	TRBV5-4	CASSPPLAGGMDEQFF
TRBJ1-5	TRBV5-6	CASSLRTVRTGNQPQHF
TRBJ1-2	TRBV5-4	CASSLGPRVEFGYTF
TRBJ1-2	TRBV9	CASSVGAGGAEEDGYTF
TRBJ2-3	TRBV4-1	CASSPLWRSASTDTQYF
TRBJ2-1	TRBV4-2	CASSQGGLGGPHEQFF
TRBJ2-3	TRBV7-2	CASSLAGVTDTQYF
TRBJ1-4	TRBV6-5	CASSYVSRKGEKLFF
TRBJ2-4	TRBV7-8	CASSGLVGENIQYF
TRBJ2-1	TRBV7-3	CASSQGSGTRFESQFF
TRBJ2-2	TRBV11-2	CASSRQGTGELFF
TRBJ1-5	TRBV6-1	CASSETGARIRQPQHF
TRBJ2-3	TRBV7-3	CASSPRREVAAGTDTQYF
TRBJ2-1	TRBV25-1	CASSGKREGLYNEQFF
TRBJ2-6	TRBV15	CATSRAGGAPGANVLTF
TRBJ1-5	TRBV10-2	CASKPSQYSNQPQHF
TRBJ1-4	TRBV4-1	CASSTPTDSYTNEKLFF
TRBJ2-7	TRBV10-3	CAISGGQGSSSYEQYF
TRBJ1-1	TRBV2	CASSVAASTEAFF
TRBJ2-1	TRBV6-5	CASSRAEGNEQFF
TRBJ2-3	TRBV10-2	CASTETQREGKDTQYF
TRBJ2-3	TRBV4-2	CASSPGTSGRALTDTQYF
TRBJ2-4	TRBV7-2	CASSLAKLLAKNIQYF
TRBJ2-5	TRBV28	CASSCPGGLDAETQYF
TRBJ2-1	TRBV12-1	CASSVGTVTYNEQFF
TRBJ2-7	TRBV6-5	CASSYSRLGSYEQYF
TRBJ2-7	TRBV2	CASSEALAVGGGYEQYF
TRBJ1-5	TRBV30	CAWSAPGGAWQPQHF
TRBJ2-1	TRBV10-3	CAISEWREGGFYNEQFF
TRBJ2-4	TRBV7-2	CASSLTSGRAVKNIQYF
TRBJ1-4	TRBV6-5	CASSYAGLNEKLFF
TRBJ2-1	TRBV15	CATSSPGRPATDRIGNEQFF
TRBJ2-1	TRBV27	CASSSRLAGAPSSYNEQFF
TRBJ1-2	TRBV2	CASRKPTGNHTF
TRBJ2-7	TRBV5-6	CASRGRTSGTQGTYEQYF
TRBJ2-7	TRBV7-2	CASSFKTKGYEQYF
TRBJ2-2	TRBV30	CAWSVTSGKYRELFF
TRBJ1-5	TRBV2	CASSEGRVDQPQHF
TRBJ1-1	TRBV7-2	CASSSDRVRSAFF
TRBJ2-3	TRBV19	CASSPSAGTTLTDTQYF
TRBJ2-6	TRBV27	CASSFDHGYGGANVLTF
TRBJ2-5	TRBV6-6	CASSRVASAQETQYF
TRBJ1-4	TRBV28	CASSTSNEKLFF
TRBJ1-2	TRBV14	CASSQEGYGYTF
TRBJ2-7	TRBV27	CASSQPRGLAGVDEQYF
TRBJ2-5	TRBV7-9	CASSLGPSSGGQEIQYF
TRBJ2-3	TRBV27	CASSSIPRTKFSPTDTQYF
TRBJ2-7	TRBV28	CASREGGEIYEQYF
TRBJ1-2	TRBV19	CASMALADGYTF
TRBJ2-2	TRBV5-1	CASSLERGTGELFF
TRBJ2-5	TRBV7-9	CASSPSGGSNRETQYF
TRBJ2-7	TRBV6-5	CASRSDPFRSYEQYF
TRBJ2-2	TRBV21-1	CASRHRNSNTGELFF
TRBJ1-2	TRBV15	CATSTPKQGVYGYTF